This T cell receptor beta chain appears in the sequencing data of a study of early T cells in non-severe SARS-CoV-2 infection. In the study overall: Sequencing targeted bulk RNA from unsorted whole blood, leaving chains unpaired. Study-level results: There was a bias toward anti-spike CD8 responses in VDJdb matching, which missed private and CD4 specificities.

The J segment lost 0 bases and the V segment lost 4 bases, leaving 7 bases of the junction unmatched. Germline CDR1 SGHTS, CDR2 YDEGEE. The CDR3 is 15 amino acids. The protocol attached unique molecular identifiers to individual cDNA molecules. TCRdb fed the 5' RACE reads into MiXCR, producing one record per CDR3 protein. This sample has approximately 35,000 distinct CDR3 sequences, with approximately 6.9% found just once. At least ten counts were recorded for this clonotype. Its cognate antigen is unknown. V usage is TRBV5-8 and J usage is TRBJ2-7; 7 bases are a match to TRBD2. The receptor was isolated from an adult who was a healthcare worker with PCR-confirmed SARS-CoV-2 infection or an uninfected control (not recorded which). Material: whole blood. The CDR3 nucleotides read TGTGCCAGCAGCCTGGGACTACTCAGCTCCTACGAGCAGTACTTC. It specifies CASSLGLLSSYEQYF.